These 5 T cell receptor beta chains share one sample of origin, sequenced in a study of CD8 T cell repertoires and HIV-1 epitope variants. These TCRs are of unknown antigen specificity. Using immunoSEQ multiplex PCR, the repertoire was profiled, and TCRdb retains in-frame clones only, with some absent. The table lists about 5,600 clones, approximately 66% of them singletons, with around 43% in the top ten. Sequenced material: cultured CD8+ T cells derived from PBMCs. Receptor source: a male donor with HIV.

This rearrangement joins TRBV28 to TRBJ2-7, with D perhaps TRBD1 (6 bases). The CDR3 covers 16 residues. V gave up 1 base and J gave up 0 bases, with 13 bases separating them. Germline V gene sequence: CDR1 MDHEN, CDR2 SYDVKM. This chain's CDR3 is CASSLSQGTLSYEQYF. The CDR3 DNA follows: TGTGCCAGCAGTTTATCACAGGGAACCCTCTCCTACGAGCAGTACTTC.

CDR3: CASSILGEQFF. The CDR3 DNA follows: TGTGCCAGTAGTATCCTAGGTGAGCAGTTCTTC. This chain connects TRBV19 to TRBJ2-1; D is uncertain. Germline V CDR1 and CDR2: LNHDA, SQIVND (reference sequence). Trimming took off 3 bases at V and 9 bases at J, with 6 bases between the two ends. The CDR3 runs to 11 residues. Complete variable domain (other parts from reference TRBV19 and TRBJ2-1): DGGITQSPKYLFRKEGQNVTLSCEQNLNHDAMYWYRQDPGQGLRLIYYSQIVNDFQKGDIAEGYSVSREKKESFPLTVTSAQKNPTAFYLCASSILGEQFFGPGTRLTVL.

The gene calls are TRBV7-6 and TRBJ1-4; 12 nucleotides match TRBD1. This CDR3 contains 17 residues. The germline V gene encodes CDR1 SGHVS and CDR2 FNYEAQ. Losses at the gene ends were 5 bases for V and 1 base for J; bases not matched to a gene: 5. The DNA of the CDR3 is TGTGCCAGCAGCCCGGGGACAGGGGGCTTAACTAATGAAAAACTGTTTTTT. Its protein is CASSPGTGGLTNEKLFF.

This chain connects TRBV5-1 to TRBJ2-7; D is perhaps TRBD2 (6 bases). Trimming left V 1 base short and J 3 bases short, with 11 bases between. The germline V gene encodes CDR1 SGHRS and CDR2 YFSETQ. The length of the CDR3 is 14 residues. The CDR3 DNA sequence: TGCGCCAGCAGCTTGTATGCCGGGGGCTACGAGCAGTACTTC. Translating gives CASSLYAGGYEQYF. Based on the CDR3 plus reference TRBV5-1 and TRBJ2-7, the full variable domain is KAGVTQTPRYLIKTRGQQVTLSCSPISGHRSVSWYQQTPGQGLQFLFEYFSETQRNKGNFPGRFSGRQFSNSRSEMNVSTLELGDSALYLCASSLYAGGYEQYFGPGTRLTVT.

The J gene is TRBJ2-3, the V gene TRBV14, with a possible D match to TRBD2 (6 bases). Trimming took off 7 bases at V and 6 bases at J, with 14 bases between the two ends. The CDR3 contains 13 residues. Germline V lookup: CDR1 SGHDN, CDR2 FVKESK. CDR3 bases: TGTGCCAGCAAGCCAAGACTAGACGATACGCAGTATTTT. It specifies CASKPRLDDTQYF.